The T cell receptor beta chain under discussion was sequenced for a study of T cells in Graves' hyperthyroidism and ophthalmopathy. This clonotype was detected ten times or more. The antigen is undetermined. PBMCs came from about 10 ml fresh peripheral blood. CDR3 length equals 16 residues. V lost 5 bases, J lost 6 bases, and 15 bases stayed unmatched. Germline V gives CDR1 SEHNR, CDR2 FQNEAQ (reference sequence). Findings and limits, study-wide: Ophthalmopathy was identified by the model a median around 6 months ahead of onset. Most clonotypes expanded in thyroid above 0.001 were likewise present in blood.

Researchers amplified the TCR beta CDR3 regions from RNA transcripts. The HTBI primer set drove a first-round RT-PCR of the TCR CDR3. TCRdb re-analysed the multiplex PCR reads in MiXCR, keeping a single row per CDR3 protein. The top ten hold around 47% of the sample, which has under 350,000 distinct CDR3 sequences, about 20% seen once. Sequenced: blood. The gene calls are TRBV7-9 and TRBJ1-2; 7 bases align to TRBD1. This TCR was recovered from a woman aged 45-65 years with Graves' hyperthyroidism. This CDR3 is CASSQPGVAGGNGYTF. The CDR3, as DNA: TGTGCCAGCAGCCAACCTGGTGTGGCAGGGGGAAATGGCTACACCTTC.